Sequencing of this T cell receptor (beta chain) was carried out in a study of T cell repertoires in cytomegalovirus infection. Study context: Indicated by public TCR beta signatures were CMV infection and matching HLA type. The study, taken as a whole, reports: The ex vivo response was dominated by HLA-C-restricted CMV-specific TCR beta clonotypes. Identification of carriers of CMV plus the relevant HLA was performed using cumulative public TCR beta family frequency.

Using its own MiXCR run on the reads, TCRdb lists one record per CDR3 protein. This table has 650,000 to 850,000 distinct CDR3 sequences, roughly 29% appearing once. Germline V CDR1 and CDR2: SGHTA, FQGNSA. The CDR3 runs 15 residues. The ends were cut back, 2 bases at V and 2 bases at J, with 10 bases in the middle. As for this clonotype: Its antigen is still unknown.

The receptor's source is a human donor in good health (CMV status not recorded). Some clones in this sample may be carry-over from other donors' samples. The material sequenced was cultured CD8+ T cells from PBMCs, taken from culture after CMV antigen stimulation. The chain is built from TRBV7-2 and TRBJ1-5; unclear D gene. CDR3 coding DNA: TGTGCCAGCAGCTTATTTGGGGTTGGCAATCAGCCCCAGCATTTT. Translation gives CASSLFGVGNQPQHF.